This passage covers 25 T cell receptor beta chains from one sample sequenced in a study of OX40 agonist ivuxolimab in advanced cancers. The table came from immunoSEQ multiplex PCR; TCRdb's copy has only in-frame clones and leaves some out. Among about 17,000 clones listed, roughly 87% were seen once. Sample: CD4+ or CD8+ T cells sorted from blood, taken in a trial of the OX40 agonist ivuxolimab. These receptors originate from an adult with an advanced solid tumor such as melanoma, head and neck, liver or kidney cancer.

CDR3 coding DNA: TGTGCCAGCAGTTTTGCCGGGACAGGGGGCCCAGATCCGGAGACCCAGTACTTC. Encoded protein: CASSFAGTGGPDPETQYF. This sequence joins TRBV27 and TRBJ2-5, with TRBD1 matching 12 bases. Trimming took 3 bases from V and 5 from J; bases not matched to a gene: 13. The germline CDR1 and CDR2 sequences are MNHEY and SMNVEV (reference sequence). The CDR3 sequence is 18 residues long.

The chain is built from TRBV5-1 and TRBJ2-7; TRBD2 matches at 7 bases. The CDR3 runs 13 residues. CDR1 is SGHRS, CDR2 YFSETQ, per germline. The trim removed 7 bases at V and 3 bases at J, leaving 7 bases unmatched. DNA of the CDR3: TGCGCCAGCGGGGAGGGAATTGGCTACGAGCAGTACTTC. Amino acids: CASGEGIGYEQYF.

The J gene is TRBJ2-7, the V gene TRBV27; TRBD2 matches at 7 bases. V was clipped by 7 bases and J by 3 bases; unmatched bases: 12. The CDR3 covers 15 residues. Germline V gene data show CDR1 as MNHEY and CDR2 as SMNVEV (reference sequence). CDR3 sequence: CASTLVGGNHYEQYF. CDR3 coding DNA: TGTGCCAGCACCCTGGTGGGGGGGAATCACTACGAGCAGTACTTC.

The chain is built from TRBV4-2 and TRBJ1-5; 9 bases agree with TRBD1. This CDR3 region has 17 residues. The junction had 8 bases not matched to a gene; V was cut back by 4 bases and J by 1 base. The V gene's germline CDR1 is LGHNA and CDR2 YNFKEQ. CDR3 region: CASSLETGGGSNQPQHF. In DNA form, the CDR3 reads TGTGCCAGCAGCCTAGAGACAGGGGGTGGAAGCAATCAGCCCCAGCATTTT.

J is TRBJ2-5 and V is TRBV27; D not resolved. V lost 1 base and J lost 2, with 17 bases in between. CDR1 is MNHEY and CDR2 is SMNVEV in the germline V gene (reference sequence). This CDR3 comprises 17 residues. This CDR3 reads CASSLLPTKQRQETQYF. Here the CDR3 DNA reads TGTGCCAGCAGTTTATTACCCACTAAACAAAGACAAGAGACCCAGTACTTC.

The genes are TRBV27 and TRBJ1-1; D uncertain. Germline values: CDR1 MNHEY, CDR2 SMNVEV (reference sequence). Between the trimmed V and J ends, which lost 2 bases and 1 base, there was a span of 5 bases. The CDR3 contains 13 residues. The CDR3 spells CASSLPGNTEAFF. The DNA of the CDR3 is TGTGCCAGCAGTTTACCCGGGAACACTGAAGCTTTCTTT.

The chain combines TRBV5-6 with TRBJ1-1; D is unclear. This CDR3 is 13 amino acids long. Trimming left V 7 bases short and J 1 base short, with 11 bases between. Germline values: CDR1 SGHDT, CDR2 YYEEEE. For the CDR3, the DNA is TGTGCCAGCTGTGTAGGCCAGAACACTGAAGCTTTCTTT. Its translation: CASCVGQNTEAFF.

This rearrangement joins TRBV14 to TRBJ2-1, with 15 bases aligning to TRBD2. CDR3 length equals 20 residues. Germline V gives CDR1 SGHDN, CDR2 FVKESK. J was trimmed by 4 bases and V by 0 bases; bases with no gene match: 10. The CDR3 loop reads CASSQDLIGTSGGTYNEQFF. CDR3 in DNA: TGTGCCAGCAGCCAAGATTTAATTGGGACTAGCGGGGGGACATACAATGAGCAGTTCTTC. Using reference TRBV14 and TRBJ2-1 for the parts outside the CDR3, the full variable domain is EAGVTQFPSHSVIEKGQTVTLRCDPISGHDNLYWYRRVMGKEIKFLLHFVKESKQDESGMPNNRFLAERTGGTYSTLKVQPAELEDSGVYFCASSQDLIGTSGGTYNEQFFGPGTRLTVL.

The genes are TRBV30 and TRBJ1-1; D unresolved. Between the trimmed V and J ends, which lost 1 base and 3 bases, there was a span of 21 bases. Per germline, CDR1 GTSNPN and CDR2 SVGIG (reference sequence). This CDR3 contains 17 residues. This chain's CDR3 is CAWSAWVTPDYYTEAFF. CDR3 sequence (DNA): TGTGCCTGGAGTGCCTGGGTGACACCGGACTACTACACTGAAGCTTTCTTT. Looking up the rest from reference TRBV30 and TRBJ1-1 gives the full variable domain: SQTIHQWPATLVQPVGSPLSLECTVEGTSNPNLYWYRQAAGRGLQLLFYSVGIGQISSEVPQNLSASRPQDRQFILSSKKLLLSDSGFYLCAWSAWVTPDYYTEAFFGQGTRLTVV.

The V call is TRBV28, the J call TRBJ2-7; D possibly corresponds to TRBD1 (7 bases). The CDR3 consists of 14 residues. V gave up 2 bases and J gave up 4 bases, with 12 bases separating them. Germline V CDR1 and CDR2: MDHEN, SYDVKM. The CDR3 sequence is CASSLGGTEYEQYF. The CDR3 region has the DNA TGTGCCAGCAGTTTAGGAGGGACAGAATACGAGCAGTACTTC. Filled out from reference TRBV28 and TRBJ2-7, the complete variable domain reads DVKVTQSSRYLVKRTGEKVFLECVQDMDHENMFWYRQDPGLGLRLIYFSYDVKMKEKGDIPEGYSVSREKKERFSLILESASTNQTSMYLCASSLGGTEYEQYFGPGTRLTVT.

V and J are TRBV12-5 and TRBJ2-7; 7 bases match TRBD1. The germline CDR1 and CDR2 sequences are LGHNT and FRNRAP. The ends lost 0 bases at V and 4 bases at J; junction bases unmatched: 3. The CDR3 is 14 residues long. CDR3 amino acids: CASGLVQGQYEQYF. CDR3 DNA: TGTGCTAGTGGTTTGGTACAGGGGCAATACGAGCAGTACTTC.

The chain links TRBV5-1 to TRBJ1-2; D is undetermined. The CDR3 has 17 amino acids. The V end was cut by 0 bases, the J end by 6 bases, with 21 bases between. CDR1 is SGHRS, CDR2 YFSETQ, per germline. The CDR3 bases are TGCGCCAGCAGCTTGGCCGCGAGCCTACTGGTGGGAGATGGCTACACCTTC. It encodes CASSLAASLLVGDGYTF.

V is TRBV30 and J is TRBJ1-1; 7 bases fit TRBD1. The J segment lost 6 bases and the V segment lost 2 bases, leaving 3 bases of the junction unmatched. Germline assignment: CDR1 GTSNPN and CDR2 SVGIG (reference sequence). This CDR3 comprises 12 residues. The CDR3 DNA is TGTGCCTGGAGTCACGACAGGGCTGAAGCTTTCTTT. Translating gives CAWSHDRAEAFF.

The rearrangement uses TRBV27 and TRBJ1-2; 7 bases align to TRBD1. CDR1 and CDR2 (germline): MNHEY, SMNVEV (reference sequence). J was trimmed by 7 bases and V by 4 bases; bases with no gene match: 12. The CDR3 runs to 15 residues. CDR3 sequence (DNA): TGTGCCAGCAGTTCCGGACAGGTGGGGCTTCCTGGCTACACCTTC. This codes for CASSSGQVGLPGYTF.

V and J are TRBV5-4 and TRBJ2-7; TRBD1 aligns across 7 bases. Germline values: CDR1 SGHNT, CDR2 YYREEE (reference sequence). The V gene end was trimmed by 4 bases and the J gene end by 1 base; junction bases not matched to a gene: 5. CDR3 size: 14 residues. CDR3 sequence: CASSQGTVSYEQYF. Written as DNA, the CDR3 is TGTGCCAGCAGCCAAGGGACAGTATCCTACGAGCAGTACTTC.

V and J are TRBV13 and TRBJ1-1; 8 bases are a match to TRBD1. The CDR3 spans 12 residues. Germline CDR1 and CDR2: PRHDT and FYEKMQ (reference sequence). The ends lost 4 bases at V and 10 bases at J; junction bases unmatched: 5. The DNA of the CDR3 is TGTGCCAGCAGCTCCGGACAGGGAGGAGCTTTCTTT. Protein: CASSSGQGGAFF.

The gene calls are TRBV25-1 and TRBJ2-1; 10 bases line up with TRBD2. The CDR3 covers 15 residues. J was trimmed by 7 bases and V by 5 bases; bases with no gene match: 8. Germline CDR1 is MGHDK and CDR2 is SYGVNS. CDR3 sequence (DNA): TGTGCCAGCAGTATAGCGGGGGGCCTCTGGAATGAGCAGTTCTTC. Amino acids: CASSIAGGLWNEQFF.

V is TRBV15 and J is TRBJ2-5; 7 bases agree with TRBD2. The CDR3 length is 16 residues. The germline gives CDR1 LNHNV, CDR2 YYDKDF (reference sequence). V was clipped by 1 base and J by 2 bases; unmatched bases: 7. In nucleotides, the CDR3 is TGTGCCACCAGCAGAGGGGGGGGAAGTCTACAAGAGACCCAGTACTTC. Protein product: CATSRGGGSLQETQYF. The whole variable domain, filled in from reference TRBV15 and TRBJ2-5, reads DAMVIQNPRYQVTQFGKPVTLSCSQTLNHNVMYWYQQKSSQAPKLLFHYYDKDFNNEADTPDNFQSRRPNTSFCFLDIRSPGLGDTAMYLCATSRGGGSLQETQYFGPGTRLLVL.

The rearrangement joins TRBV27 to TRBJ1-6; D is unclear. V gave up 6 bases and J gave up 7 bases, with 4 bases separating them. The CDR3 covers 11 residues. CDR1 and CDR2 (germline): MNHEY, SMNVEV (reference sequence). CDR3 DNA: TGTGCCAGCAGGGGAAATTCACCCCTCCACTTT. This gives the protein CASRGNSPLHF.

The CDR3 protein is CASVLYWPSDEQFF. CDR3 nucleotides: TGTGCCAGCGTATTGTATTGGCCCTCCGATGAGCAGTTCTTC. The chain has TRBV7-8 and TRBJ2-1; D remains ambiguous. This CDR3 is 14 amino acids long. The ends were cut back, 8 bases at V and 8 bases at J, with 19 bases in the middle. Germline V CDR1 and CDR2: SGHVS, FQNEAQ.

The rearrangement links TRBV6-4 to TRBJ1-2; TRBD1 matches 7 bases. V lost 6 bases and J lost 3; bases outside the gene matches: 7. The V gene's germline CDR1 is MRHNA and CDR2 SNTAGT. The CDR3 spans 14 residues. CDR3 in amino acids: CASSEFRGDYGYTF. The CDR3 region has the DNA TGTGCCAGCAGCGAATTCAGGGGGGACTATGGCTACACCTTC.

This chain links TRBV11-2 with TRBJ1-3, with unresolved D. V lost 0 bases, J lost 4 bases, and 10 bases lay in between. CDR3 size: 15 residues. Looked up from germline, CDR1 is SGHAT and CDR2 is FQNNGV. CDR3 bases: TGTGCCAGCAGCTTAGATCTGGGGATGGGAAACACCATATATTTT. It encodes CASSLDLGMGNTIYF.

The chain carries TRBV7-8 and TRBJ2-5, with 7 positions matching TRBD1. Germline trimming cut 4 bases from V and 1 base from J; bases unmatched to any gene: 6. Germline-derived CDR1 and CDR2 are SGHVS and FQNEAQ. CDR3 length equals 15 residues. CDR3: CASSSSGTVQETQYF. The CDR3 region has the DNA TGTGCCAGCAGCTCGTCCGGGACAGTCCAAGAGACCCAGTACTTC.

The genes are TRBV6-9 and TRBJ2-3, with a tentative D call TRBD1 (5 bases). The CDR3 is 15 residues long. Looked up from germline, CDR1 is MNHGY and CDR2 is SVAAGI. Trimming shortened V by 2 bases and J by 0 bases, and 9 bases separated the two germline ends. The CDR3 DNA follows: TGTGCCAGCAGTTATCGTAGGGGTAGCACAGATACGCAGTATTTT. Protein product: CASSYRRGSTDTQYF.

The chain carries TRBV6-5 and TRBJ2-3, with D tentatively TRBD1 or TRBD2 (6 bases each). Germline V gene data show CDR1 as MNHEY and CDR2 as SVGAGI. V lost 3 bases to trimming and J lost 6 bases, with 13 bases between them. The CDR3 totals 14 residues. The chain's CDR3 is CASSYYSGADTQYF. The CDR3 region has the DNA TGTGCCAGCAGTTATTATTCGGGGGCTGATACGCAGTATTTT.